The 32 T cell receptor beta chains in this list originate from one sample, sequenced in a study of regulatory T cells in long-lasting Graves disease. The time point was: newly diagnosed GD, antithyroid drugs for less than 3 months. Making the TCR library involved RNA that had been extracted from PBMCs. CDR3 regions were amplified by Arm-PCR using iRepertoire HTBI primers to build TCR beta libraries. MiXCR, run by TCRdb on the multiplex PCR reads, gives a single entry per CDR3 protein. The sample lists 250,000 to 400,000 distinct CDR3 sequences, 18% seen once, with about 40% in the top ten. The sample in question was peripheral blood mononuclear cells (PBMCs), obtained at new diagnosis, from a patient treated with antithyroid drugs. The source of these receptors is a female donor with Graves disease.

The V call is TRBV7-9, the J call TRBJ1-2; tentative D call: TRBD1 (5 bases). The V end lost 2 bases, the J end lost 4 bases, and 11 bases lay between the germline ends. From germline, CDR1 is SEHNR and CDR2 FQNEAQ (reference sequence). The CDR3 is 14 amino acids. The CDR3 region has the DNA TGTGCCAGCAGCTTAATAACAGGAAGCTATGGCTACACCTTC. This gives the protein CASSLITGSYGYTF.

This clonotype was observed at least ten times. The chain couples TRBV9 to TRBJ2-2, with 7 bases aligning to TRBD1. In germline, CDR1 is SGDLS, CDR2 YYNGEE. The CDR3 loop spans 16 amino acids. V was clipped by 3 bases and J by 6 bases; unmatched bases: 11. CDR3 nucleotides: TGTGCCAGCAGCGCACCGGCAGGGGGACGGGCCGGGGAGCTGTTTTTT. Translating gives CASSAPAGGRAGELFF. Filled out from reference TRBV9 and TRBJ2-2, the complete variable domain reads DSGVTQTPKHLITATGQRVTLRCSPRSGDLSVYWYQQSLDQGLQFLIQYYNGEERAKGNILERFSAQQFPDLHSELNLSSLELGDSALYFCASSAPAGGRAGELFFGEGSRLTVL.

This clonotype appeared many times. One end of the junction is discordant with germline, which a read error may explain. V and J are TRBV12-3 or TRBV12-4 and TRBJ2-3, with 8 bases lining up with TRBD2. This CDR3 is built from 12 residues. The CDR3 DNA follows: TGTGCCAGCACCCCGGGGGGGCAGACTCCCATTTTT. It translates to CASTPGGQTPIF.

A note on this clonotype: This may be a read error, as it is one base from a much larger clone. As DNA, the CDR3 is TGTGCCAGCAGTTCGGGACTAGCGGGGATAGAGCACAAGCAGTACTTC. This encodes CASSSGLAGIEHKQYF. The chain carries TRBV6-5 and TRBJ2-7; 13 bases match TRBD2. Germline CDR1 is MNHEY and CDR2 is SVGAGI. The CDR3 sequence is 16 residues long. V lost 4 bases, J lost 8 bases, and 11 bases stayed unmatched.

This clonotype was detected a few times. The chain employs TRBV6-5 and TRBJ2-1, with 8 bases fitting TRBD1. CDR3 length: 14 amino acids. The V and J ends lost 4 bases and 6 bases, in that order; junction bases with no gene match: 5. Germline CDR1 reads MNHEY; CDR2 reads SVGAGI. The CDR3 DNA reads as TGTGCCAGCAGTTTCATGGACAGGGCCAATGAGCAGTTCTTC. Protein sequence: CASSFMDRANEQFF.

This clonotype came up a few times. V usage is TRBV5-6 and J usage is TRBJ2-2, with 9 bases matching TRBD1. V was pared by 5 bases and J by 5 bases, with 10 bases of the junction left unmatched. The CDR3 contains 16 residues. The germline V gene encodes CDR1 SGHDT and CDR2 YYEEEE. CDR3 residues: CASSQPGQGITGELFF. The CDR3 DNA sequence: TGTGCCAGCAGTCAACCGGGACAGGGTATTACCGGGGAGCTGTTTTTT.

This clonotype was observed at least ten times. The chain is built from TRBV5-1 and TRBJ2-2; TRBD2 is a possible D gene (5 bases). V lost 0 bases, J lost 3 bases, and 12 bases lay in between. The CDR3 contains 16 residues. Germline CDR1 is SGHRS and CDR2 is YFSETQ. CDR3 amino acids: CASSLAASPYTGELFF. The CDR3 bases are TGCGCCAGCAGCTTGGCCGCTAGCCCATACACCGGGGAGCTGTTTTTT.

This clonotype was counted a few times. This chain links TRBV6-2 or TRBV6-3 with TRBJ2-7; 8 positions agree with TRBD1. CDR1 and CDR2 from the germline V gene are MNHEY and SVGEGT. The CDR3 is 16 amino acids. Here the CDR3 DNA reads TGTGCTTCCTCCGTTTTCCGACAGGGGCCGTTAGGAGAGCAGTACTTC. Residues: CASSVFRQGPLGEQYF.

This clonotype was observed at least ten times. The chain joins TRBV30 to TRBJ1-5; no reliable D call. This CDR3 is built from 13 residues. Germline CDR1 is GTSNPN and CDR2 is SVGIG (reference sequence). Trimming shortened V by 5 bases and J by 5 bases, and 13 bases separated the two germline ends. Here the CDR3 reads CAWSTGPDQPQHF. CDR3 bases: TGTGCCTGGTCAACTGGGCCCGATCAGCCCCAGCATTTT.

This clonotype was found many times. The chain combines TRBV11-2 with TRBJ2-1, with TRBD2 as a possible D gene (5 bases). The CDR3 is 21 residues long. Trimming left V 2 bases short and J 0 bases short, with 26 bases between. Germline values: CDR1 SGHAT, CDR2 FQNNGV. The CDR3 DNA sequence: TGTGCCAGCAGCTTACGTGGTGGCTCCGGGGAGATCTTGAGCTCCTACAATGAGCAGTTCTTC. Translating it yields CASSLRGGSGEILSSYNEQFF.

This clonotype was found many times. The V gene is TRBV10-2, the J gene TRBJ2-1, with 7 bases matching TRBD2. The germline V gene has CDR1 WSHSY and CDR2 SAAADI. The CDR3 is made up of 14 amino acids. After removal of 4 bases from V and 5 bases from J, the junction contained 5 bases not matched to a gene. The CDR3 sequence is CASSVAGEDNEQFF. The CDR3, as DNA: TGCGCCAGCAGTGTGGCGGGAGAGGACAATGAGCAGTTCTTC.

This clonotype was counted ten times or more. J is TRBJ2-7 and V is TRBV2, with 7 positions matching TRBD2. There are 14 residues in the CDR3. Germline V gene sequence: CDR1 SNHLY, CDR2 FYNNEI. V trimming: 0 bases; J trimming: 2 bases; junction bases outside the gene matches: 1. CDR3 nucleotide sequence: TGTGCCAGCAGTGAAGCCGGGACTACCTACGAGCAGTACTTC. Its protein is CASSEAGTTYEQYF.

This clonotype was detected many times. The chain links TRBV29-1 to TRBJ1-1; tentative D call: TRBD1 (6 bases). The CDR3 runs to 15 residues. V was pared by 5 bases and J by 5 bases, with 21 bases between. The germline CDR1 and CDR2 sequences are SQVTM and ANQGSEA. The CDR3 bases are TGCAGCGTTATTACACCCTCCAGGGGTTCAACTGAAGCTTTCTTT. It specifies CSVITPSRGSTEAFF.

At least ten counts were recorded for this clonotype. This chain uses TRBV12-3 or TRBV12-4 with TRBJ1-6; D is undetermined. V lost 3 bases, J lost 9 bases, and 15 bases lay in between. The CDR3 length is 15 residues. The CDR3 loop reads CASSFNSREGSPLHF. The CDR3 nucleotides read TGTGCCAGCAGTTTCAATAGCCGTGAAGGTTCACCCCTCCACTTT.

The rearrangement joins TRBV14 to TRBJ1-1; no definite D call. V was pared by 1 base and J by 1 base, with 4 bases between. The CDR3 runs to 13 residues. Germline V CDR1 and CDR2: SGHDN, FVKESK. The CDR3 protein is CASSQVRNTEAFF. DNA for the CDR3: TGTGCCAGCAGCCAAGTCCGGAACACTGAAGCTTTCTTT.

The genes are TRBV12-3 or TRBV12-4 and TRBJ1-1, with a possible D match to TRBD1 (6 bases). CDR3 length: 15 residues. V lost 6 bases, J lost 1 base, and 15 bases lay in between. CDR3 bases: TGTGCCAGCAGCCCTAATAGGGGGAGGAACACTGAAGCTTTCTTT. Its translation is CASSPNRGRNTEAFF.

This clonotype was seen ten or more times. The genes are TRBV19 and TRBJ2-7; D might be TRBD2 (6 bases). Germline V lookup: CDR1 LNHDA, CDR2 SQIVND (reference sequence). V lost 5 bases to trimming and J lost 4 bases, with 18 bases between them. The CDR3 is 15 amino acids. CDR3 in DNA: TGTGCCAGTAGTCTTGAGTCCGGGACTTCTTACGAGCAGTACTTC. Its translation: CASSLESGTSYEQYF. Filled out from reference TRBV19 and TRBJ2-7, the complete variable domain reads DGGITQSPKYLFRKEGQNVTLSCEQNLNHDAMYWYRQDPGQGLRLIYYSQIVNDFQKGDIAEGYSVSREKKESFPLTVTSAQKNPTAFYLCASSLESGTSYEQYFGPGTRLTVT.

This clonotype was seen only a few times. The chain uses TRBV19 and TRBJ1-1; D is possibly TRBD1 (6 bases). This CDR3 is built from 14 residues. The germline V gene has CDR1 LNHDA and CDR2 SQIVND (reference sequence). V lost 5 bases and J 1 base, leaving 11 bases between the germline ends. CDR3 amino acids: CASSVRGSNTEAFF. CDR3 sequence (DNA): TGTGCCAGTAGTGTCAGGGGATCGAACACTGAAGCTTTCTTT.

The CDR3 region has the DNA TGTGCCAGCAGCTTAGATCGGGTAGTCCACGAGCAGTACTTC. Its translation: CASSLDRVVHEQYF. This sequence joins TRBV11-3 and TRBJ2-7; D gene unclear. Germline V gene lookup returns CDR1 SGHNT and CDR2 YENEEA. Trimming took off 0 bases at V and 5 bases at J, with 11 bases between the two ends. This CDR3 comprises 14 residues.

This clonotype was seen repeatedly, ten times or more. The CDR3 nucleotides are TGTGCCAGCAGTTTCCGTGTAGCGGGAGGCGCAGATACGCAGTATTTT. It is translated as CASSFRVAGGADTQYF. The V and J genes are TRBV6-2 or TRBV6-3 and TRBJ2-3, with TRBD2 matching over 10 bases. The CDR3 runs 16 residues. Germline CDR1 MNHEY, CDR2 SVGEGT. With 4 bases clipped from V and 4 bases from J, the junction kept 8 bases outside the gene matches.

The chain links TRBV20-1 to TRBJ2-2, with D perhaps matching TRBD1 (6 bases). From germline, CDR1 is DFQATT and CDR2 SNEGSKA (reference sequence). This CDR3 region has 15 residues. Between the trimmed V and J ends, which lost 6 bases and 1 base, there was a span of 15 bases. Here the CDR3 DNA reads TGCAGTGCCCGGACAGAGGGATTGAACACCGGGGAGCTGTTTTTT. Amino acid sequence: CSARTEGLNTGELFF.

This clonotype was seen a few times. The gene calls are TRBV11-3 and TRBJ2-1; D not resolved. The CDR3 spans 14 residues. Germline V gene data show CDR1 as SGHNT and CDR2 as YENEEA. V shed 3 bases and J shed 8 bases, with 14 bases lying between them. CDR3: CASSLQAPYHEQFF. Written as DNA, the CDR3 is TGTGCCAGCAGCTTGCAAGCGCCATACCATGAGCAGTTCTTC. The entire variable domain, with the rest obtained from reference TRBV11-3 and TRBJ2-1, is as follows: EAGVVQSPRYKIIEKKQPVAFWCNPISGHNTLYWYLQNLGQGPELLIRYENEEAVDDSQLPKDRFSAERLKGVDSTLKIQPAELGDSAVYLCASSLQAPYHEQFFGPGTRLTVL.

This sequence joins TRBV7-9 and TRBJ2-3, with 11 bases identical to TRBD2. The CDR3 totals 17 residues. Germline CDR1 reads SEHNR; CDR2 reads FQNEAQ (reference sequence). With V trimmed by 6 bases and J by 3 bases, 11 bases remained unmatched. In DNA, the CDR3 is TGTGCCAGCAGGCCACAATCACCTAGCGGGAGGACAGATACGCAGTATTTT. Translated, it gives CASRPQSPSGRTDTQYF.

About this clonotype itself: A much larger clone lies one base from this, so it may be a read error. The chain links TRBV28 to TRBJ1-1, with D uncertain. This CDR3 spans 12 amino acids. Trimming removed 1 base from V and 4 bases from J, with 4 bases in between. In germline, CDR1 is MDHEN, CDR2 SYDVKM. CDR3 coding DNA: TGTGCCAGCAGTTTATTGAGCACTGAAGCTTTCTTT. Translation gives CASSLLSTEAFF.

This clonotype was seen repeatedly, ten times or more. The chain is built from TRBV14 and TRBJ2-3; no firm D call. Germline V gene sequence: CDR1 SGHDN, CDR2 FVKESK. The CDR3 extends over 13 amino acids. The V and J ends lost 4 bases and 7 bases respectively, with 12 bases between them. CDR3 loop: CASSPNDSNTQYF. The CDR3, as DNA: TGTGCCAGCAGCCCAAACGATTCCAATACGCAGTATTTT.

In this sample, this clonotype turned up many times. The rearrangement links TRBV28 to TRBJ2-7, with TRBD1 matching 8 bases. The ends lost 7 bases at V and 4 bases at J; junction bases unmatched: 9. This CDR3 spans 14 amino acids. Germline assignment: CDR1 MDHEN and CDR2 SYDVKM. The CDR3: CASTRAGGSYEQYF. In nucleotides, the CDR3 is TGTGCCAGCACACGGGCAGGGGGCTCGTACGAGCAGTACTTC. The full variable domain, rest sourced from reference TRBV28 and TRBJ2-7, is DVKVTQSSRYLVKRTGEKVFLECVQDMDHENMFWYRQDPGLGLRLIYFSYDVKMKEKGDIPEGYSVSREKKERFSLILESASTNQTSMYLCASTRAGGSYEQYFGPGTRLTVT.

The J gene is TRBJ2-7, the V gene TRBV5-6; D may be TRBD1 (5 bases). The V gene's germline CDR1 is SGHDT and CDR2 YYEEEE. This CDR3 spans 17 amino acids. The V end was cut by 4 bases, the J end by 6 bases, with 26 bases between. The CDR3 bases are TGTGCCAGCAGCCCACGTGCAGGGAAAGAGAGGTGGGGCGAGCAGTACTTC. It translates to CASSPRAGKERWGEQYF.

In this sample, this clonotype turned up once. The chain employs TRBV10-3 and TRBJ1-6; tentatively, D is TRBD1 (5 bases). CDR1 and CDR2 from the germline V gene are ENHRY and SYGVKD. This CDR3 region has 18 residues. V was trimmed by 10 bases and J by 0 bases, leaving 22 bases between them. This CDR3 reads CATSGTGDLSSYNSPLHF. DNA of the CDR3: TGTGCCACCTCGGGGACCGGGGATCTTAGCTCCTATAATTCACCCCTCCACTTT.

This clonotype was seen more than once but under ten times. The genes are TRBV18 and TRBJ1-4; D is ambiguous. V shed 3 bases and J shed 10 bases, with 12 bases lying between them. Germline-derived CDR1 and CDR2 are KGHSH and LQKENI. CDR3 length equals 13 residues. DNA of the CDR3: TGTGCCAGCTCACCTGAAGGGAGCAGAAAACTGTTTTTT. Residues: CASSPEGSRKLFF.

The chain links TRBV3-1 to TRBJ1-2; tentatively, D is TRBD1 (6 bases). V was pared by 0 bases and J by 7 bases, with 9 bases between. The CDR3 is made up of 13 amino acids. CDR1 is LGHDT, CDR2 YNNKEL, per germline (reference sequence). CDR3 sequence (DNA): TGTGCCAGCAGCCAAGATCCGGGGGCTGGCTACACCTTC. It specifies CASSQDPGAGYTF.

A note on this clonotype: This clone may be a read error of a much larger clone one base away. The chain carries TRBV12-3 or TRBV12-4 and TRBJ2-7; D not certain. The CDR3 has 12 residues. Trimming took off 5 bases at V and 10 bases at J, with 15 bases between the two ends. CDR3: CASSPRTHIQYF. The CDR3 DNA reads as TGTGCCAGCAGTCCTCGGACCCACATACAGTACTTC.

This clonotype was observed at least ten times. The rearrangement uses TRBV18 and TRBJ2-3, with TRBD2 matching 9 bases. Germline V gene data show CDR1 as KGHSH and CDR2 as LQKENI. This CDR3 has 16 residues. The trim removed 2 bases at V and 2 bases at J, leaving 5 bases unmatched. CDR3 region: CASSPWSSGNTDTQYF. CDR3 bases: TGTGCCAGCTCACCATGGTCTAGCGGGAACACAGATACGCAGTATTTT.